One sample yielded the 30 T cell receptor beta chains listed below, sequenced in a study of cytomegalovirus exposure and HLA in healthy donors. Both 60 Vbeta primers and 13 Jbeta primers went into the PCR. This table comes from immunoSEQ multiplex PCR, and its TCRdb copy is limited to in-frame clones, with some not included. Among more than 250,000 clones listed, around 90% were seen once. Sample: PBMCs. The receptor set was obtained from a woman between 18 and 29 years old in good health and CMV-seronegative.

This clone was counted a single time. The chain employs TRBV25-1 and TRBJ1-6; TRBD1 might be the D (5 bases). This CDR3 has 14 amino acids. Germline V gives CDR1 MGHDK, CDR2 SYGVNS. The V and J ends lost 6 bases and 6 bases respectively, with 12 bases between them. The CDR3 protein is CASRLQDFNSPLHF. The CDR3 DNA reads TGTGCCAGCAGGTTACAGGATTTTAATTCACCCCTCCACTTT. Filled out from reference TRBV25-1 and TRBJ1-6, the complete variable domain reads EADIYQTPRYLVIGTGKKITLECSQTMGHDKMYWYQQDPGMELHLIHYSYGVNSTEKGDLSSESTVSRIRTEHFPLTLESARPSHTSQYLCASRLQDFNSPLHFGNGTRLTVT.

This clone was detected only once. The chain carries TRBV5-6 and TRBJ1-4; D possibly corresponds to TRBD1 (5 bases). Germline CDR1 is SGHDT and CDR2 is YYEEEE. V was shortened by 0 bases and J by 10 bases, with 10 bases between the two germline ends. The CDR3 consists of 13 residues. CDR3 amino acids: CASSLGREGKLFF. The CDR3 nucleotides are TGTGCCAGCAGCTTGGGCAGGGAGGGAAAACTGTTTTTT.

There are a few counts of this clone. The chain joins TRBV29-1 to TRBJ1-1; 10 nucleotides agree with TRBD1. Germline V gene lookup returns CDR1 SQVTM and CDR2 ANQGSEA. This CDR3 is built from 13 residues. The junction had 0 bases not matched to a gene; V was cut back by 4 bases and J by 1 base. The CDR3 coding sequence is TGCAGCGTTGGGGACAGGGGGAACACTGAAGCTTTCTTT. Its protein is CSVGDRGNTEAFF.

The chain's CDR3 is CASSSISPRRGGETEAFF. The CDR3 DNA follows: TGTGCCAGCAGCTCTATAAGTCCACGAAGGGGAGGCGAGACTGAAGCTTTCTTT. This sequence joins TRBV11-2 and TRBJ1-1, with D perhaps TRBD1 (5 bases). Deletions cut 4 bases from V and 5 bases from J, with 26 bases between. This CDR3 comprises 18 residues. Looked up from germline, CDR1 is SGHAT and CDR2 is FQNNGV.

The DNA for the CDR3 is TGTGCCAGCAGTGAGCCAGGGCAGGGGGCTGTTCAGCCCCAGCATTTT. Its translation is CASSEPGQGAVQPQHF. The chain links TRBV2 to TRBJ1-5, with 8 bases lining up with TRBD1. Germline CDR1 SNHLY, CDR2 FYNNEI. The V gene end was trimmed by 3 bases and the J gene end by 6 bases; junction bases not matched to a gene: 10. The CDR3 runs 16 residues.

J is TRBJ2-7 and V is TRBV5-1; the match to TRBD1 covers 10 bases. The CDR3 consists of 14 residues. Per germline, CDR1 SGHRS and CDR2 YFSETQ. With 5 bases clipped from V and 4 bases from J, the junction kept 6 bases outside the gene matches. The CDR3 coding sequence is TGCGCCAGCAGACCCGGGACAGGGGTATACGAGCAGTACTTC. This sequence encodes CASRPGTGVYEQYF.

The V gene is TRBV18, the J gene TRBJ2-7, with 9 bases aligning to TRBD1. This CDR3 is 12 amino acids long. The trim removed 5 bases at V and 6 bases at J, leaving 2 bases unmatched. Germline CDR1 reads KGHSH; CDR2 reads LQKENI. This CDR3 is CASSADRGEQYF. For the CDR3, the DNA is TGTGCCAGCTCAGCGGACAGGGGCGAGCAGTACTTC.

This clone was seen a single time. The chain uses TRBV5-6 and TRBJ1-2; 10 bases map to TRBD1. The CDR3 runs 16 residues. Germline CDR1 and CDR2: SGHDT and YYEEEE. Germline trimming cut 4 bases from V and 3 bases from J; bases unmatched to any gene: 9. The CDR3 DNA reads TGTGCCAGCAGCACCGGCCGGACAGGGGGTGACTATGGCTACACCTTC. Translated, it gives CASSTGRTGGDYGYTF.

The J gene is TRBJ2-2, the V gene TRBV6-1, with TRBD1 as a possible D gene (5 bases). V shed 7 bases and J shed 2 bases, with 8 bases lying between them. Germline lookup yields CDR1 MNHNS and CDR2 SASEGT. This CDR3 has 13 amino acids. As DNA, the CDR3 is TGTGCCAGCACAGGGATTAACACCGGGGAGCTGTTTTTT. Translating gives CASTGINTGELFF.

The gene calls are TRBV18 and TRBJ1-6; TRBD1 matches 8 bases. Germline loops: CDR1 KGHSH, CDR2 LQKENI. V dropped 6 bases and J dropped 9; count of bases not matched to a gene: 13. CDR3 size: 16 residues. CDR3 coding DNA: TGTGCCAGCTCTCCCGAAACAGGGGGTAGGGGTTCACCCCTCCACTTT. It translates to CASSPETGGRGSPLHF.

The CDR3 region has the DNA TGTGCCAGCAACCGGGACACCCAAGAGACCCAGTACTTC. Residues: CASNRDTQETQYF. J is TRBJ2-5 and V is TRBV2, with D perhaps TRBD1 (6 bases). Germline CDR1 is SNHLY and CDR2 is FYNNEI. The CDR3 runs to 13 residues. Trimming removed 7 bases from V and 1 base from J, with 10 bases in between.

The chain combines TRBV19 with TRBJ1-4; TRBD1 might be the D (5 bases). This CDR3 spans 15 amino acids. Germline CDR1 LNHDA, CDR2 SQIVND (reference sequence). V lost 7 bases to trimming and J lost 4 bases, with 16 bases between them. The DNA of the CDR3 is TGTGCCAGTACCTCCCCAGGGAGGGTTAATGAAAAACTGTTTTTT. This gives the protein CASTSPGRVNEKLFF.

This chain joins TRBV10-1 and TRBJ2-3; 9 positions agree with TRBD2. Trimming cost V 1 base and J 2 bases; bases outside gene matches: 1. The germline V gene encodes CDR1 WNHNN and CDR2 SYGVQD (reference sequence). This CDR3 has 15 amino acids. For the CDR3, the DNA is TGCGCCAGCAGTGAGTTAGCGGGGGCCACAGATACGCAGTATTTT. It is translated as CASSELAGATDTQYF.

A single count supports this clone. This chain uses TRBV6-1 with TRBJ1-2, with D perhaps matching TRBD1 (6 bases). V was cut by 3 bases and J by 6 bases, with 17 bases left in between. Germline loops: CDR1 MNHNS, CDR2 SASEGT. This CDR3 region has 15 residues. The CDR3 coding sequence is TGTGCCAGCAGTGACGATCCGACAGGATTAAATGGCTACACCTTC. The encoded protein is CASSDDPTGLNGYTF.

The chain uses TRBV29-1 and TRBJ2-7, with D perhaps matching TRBD2 (7 bases). The V gene lost 4 bases and the J gene lost 3 bases, with 13 bases spanning the gap. The germline CDR1 and CDR2 sequences are SQVTM and ANQGSEA. This CDR3 is built from 13 residues. The CDR3 here is CSVVRGGYYEQYF. In DNA form, the CDR3 reads TGCAGCGTTGTCAGGGGAGGGTACTACGAGCAGTACTTC.

This chain joins TRBV9 and TRBJ2-5; TRBD2 might be the D (7 bases). The CDR3 length is 15 residues. CDR1 SGDLS and CDR2 YYNGEE come from the germline V gene. The V and J ends lost 3 bases and 0 bases respectively, with 12 bases between them. The CDR3 nucleotides are TGTGCCAGCAGCGGGGGGGGCGGGTACCAAGAGACCCAGTACTTC. Protein sequence: CASSGGGGYQETQYF.

The genes are TRBV18 and TRBJ1-3; D remains unclear. The CDR3 contains 16 residues. V was trimmed by 1 base and J by 0 bases, leaving 10 bases between them. The germline V gene has CDR1 KGHSH and CDR2 LQKENI. The CDR3 reads CASSPLTRDSGNTIYF. For the CDR3, the DNA is TGTGCCAGCTCACCACTTACTAGAGACTCTGGAAACACCATATATTTT.

This chain joins TRBV2 and TRBJ2-1; D gene unclear. Trimming cost V 8 bases and J 16 bases, with 12 bases left between them. CDR3 size: 9 residues. CDR1 is SNHLY, CDR2 FYNNEI, per germline. This CDR3 reads CASYGPFFF. The CDR3 region has the DNA TGTGCCAGCTATGGCCCCTTTTTCTTC. Based on the CDR3 plus reference TRBV2 and TRBJ2-1, the full variable domain is EPEVTQTPSHQVTQMGQEVILRCVPISNHLYFYWYRQILGQKVEFLVSFYNNEISEKSEIFDDQFSVERPDGSNFTLKIRSTKLEDSAMYFCASYGPFFFGPGTRLTVL.

The chain uses TRBV10-2 and TRBJ1-1, with D perhaps TRBD1 (5 bases). Germline V gives CDR1 WSHSY, CDR2 SAAADI. This CDR3 region has 15 residues. Trimming took off 7 bases at V and 5 bases at J, with 20 bases between the two ends. The CDR3 sequence is CASTEGTLGKTEAFF. CDR3 DNA: TGCGCCAGCACCGAGGGGACTTTGGGGAAAACTGAAGCTTTCTTT.

This rearrangement joins TRBV5-6 to TRBJ2-5; a possible D gene is TRBD2 (5 bases). In germline, CDR1 is SGHDT, CDR2 YYEEEE. Deletions cut 2 bases from V and 2 bases from J, with 19 bases between. The CDR3 is made up of 17 amino acids. CDR3 in amino acids: CASSFRTQAASQETQYF. In DNA form, the CDR3 reads TGTGCCAGCAGCTTTCGGACTCAAGCTGCCTCACAAGAGACCCAGTACTTC.

This clone was recorded only once. The rearrangement links TRBV19 to TRBJ2-5; TRBD2 agrees at 12 bases. V lost 6 bases, J lost 7 bases, and 6 bases stayed unmatched. Germline CDR1 reads LNHDA; CDR2 reads SQIVND (reference sequence). The CDR3 has 14 amino acids. The CDR3 loop is CASSSGLAGLTQYF. CDR3 nucleotide sequence: TGTGCCAGTAGCTCTGGACTAGCGGGGTTGACCCAGTACTTC.

The chain couples TRBV6-1 to TRBJ2-7; 7 bases are shared with TRBD1. Per germline, CDR1 MNHNS and CDR2 SASEGT. Unmatched junction bases numbered 7, after V lost 8 bases and J lost 6 bases. The CDR3 loop spans 12 amino acids. The CDR3 DNA reads TGTGCCAGCGGCAGAACAGGGGTCGAGCAGTACTTC. As protein: CASGRTGVEQYF.

Written as DNA, the CDR3 is TGTGCCAGCAGTTTATCGGGGGCGGGGGGCGGCGGAAGCACTGAAGCTTTCTTT. Encoded protein: CASSLSGAGGGGSTEAFF. V and J are TRBV27 and TRBJ1-1, with D perhaps TRBD1 (6 bases). The germline V and J ends were trimmed by 0 bases and 4 bases, with 21 bases remaining between them. Germline assignment: CDR1 MNHEY and CDR2 SMNVEV (reference sequence). This CDR3 is 18 amino acids long.

This chain links TRBV27 with TRBJ1-5; tentative D call: TRBD1 (6 bases). Germline CDR1 is MNHEY and CDR2 is SMNVEV (reference sequence). The CDR3 has 16 residues. V was trimmed by 2 bases and J by 7 bases, leaving 18 bases between them. This CDR3 reads CASSLGGKAGGQPQHF. For the CDR3, the DNA is TGTGCCAGCAGTTTAGGGGGCAAAGCGGGAGGACAGCCCCAGCATTTT.

This clone was counted once. A read error may produce the germline difference seen at one junction end. The chain has TRBV7-7 and TRBJ2-1; 9 nucleotides agree with TRBD2. CDR1 is SSHAT, CDR2 FNYEAQ, per germline (reference sequence). The CDR3 is 15 residues long. The CDR3 is CASSLAAGGGNEQFF. Here the CDR3 DNA reads TGTGCTAGCAGCTTAGCGGCGGGGGGGGGCAATGAGCAGTTCTTC.

This chain connects TRBV7-2 to TRBJ2-5; TRBD2 is a possible D gene (6 bases). The J call is doubtful: the DNA matches TRBJ2-7 better. This CDR3 is 15 amino acids long. CDR1 and CDR2 from the germline V gene are SGHTA and FQGNSA. The CDR3, as DNA: TGTGCCAGCAGCCTAGGGACTGCTTTAGGCTACGAGCAGTACTTC. Translated: CASSLGTALGYEQYF.

The rearrangement joins TRBV7-9 to TRBJ1-4; a weak D match, TRBD1 (5 bases). This CDR3 contains 15 residues. Germline loops: CDR1 SEHNR, CDR2 FQNEAQ (reference sequence). Trimming took off 11 bases at V and 0 bases at J, with 16 bases between the two ends. CDR3 DNA: TGTGCCGCGGCCCCCCAGACAGCAACTAATGAAAAACTGTTTTTT. It translates to CAAAPQTATNEKLFF.

The genes are TRBV2 and TRBJ2-3, with 9 positions matching TRBD1. Trimming took 5 bases from V and 1 from J; bases not matched to a gene: 13. CDR3 length: 18 residues. The germline CDR1 and CDR2 sequences are SNHLY and FYNNEI. The DNA for the CDR3 is TGTGCCAGCAGTCTACCACTATTCCGGGACAGGGGCACAGATACGCAGTATTTT. This codes for CASSLPLFRDRGTDTQYF. The entire variable domain, with the rest obtained from reference TRBV2 and TRBJ2-3, is as follows: EPEVTQTPSHQVTQMGQEVILRCVPISNHLYFYWYRQILGQKVEFLVSFYNNEISEKSEIFDDQFSVERPDGSNFTLKIRSTKLEDSAMYFCASSLPLFRDRGTDTQYFGPGTRLTVL.

This chain uses TRBV14 with TRBJ1-1; D unclear. CDR3 length: 13 amino acids. V lost 6 bases and J 0 bases, leaving 8 bases between the germline ends. Germline V gene lookup returns CDR1 SGHDN and CDR2 FVKESK. Here the CDR3 reads CASRHRVNTEAFF. The CDR3 DNA sequence: TGTGCCAGCAGACACAGAGTGAACACTGAAGCTTTCTTT. The full variable domain, its missing parts supplied by reference TRBV14 and TRBJ1-1, is EAGVTQFPSHSVIEKGQTVTLRCDPISGHDNLYWYRRVMGKEIKFLLHFVKESKQDESGMPNNRFLAERTGGTYSTLKVQPAELEDSGVYFCASRHRVNTEAFFGQGTRLTVV.

The chain carries TRBV28 and TRBJ2-3; D is ambiguous. The CDR3 loop spans 14 amino acids. V lost 3 bases, J lost 0 bases, and 7 bases lay in between. Germline V lookup: CDR1 MDHEN, CDR2 SYDVKM. The CDR3 here is CASSFAVSTDTQYF. The CDR3 DNA reads TGTGCCAGCAGTTTCGCAGTTAGCACAGATACGCAGTATTTT.